The next 22 T cell receptor beta chains were all read from a single sample in a study of blood T cells in healthy people across ages. A second about 7 to 11 cycle PCR used barcoded and J-beta primers. TCRdb redid the calling of the 5' RACE reads with MiXCR, one entry per CDR3 protein. The sample has more than 500,000 distinct CDR3 sequences, about 28% seen once. These data were also reused for a study on T cells of mothers and their children.

Sequenced input: blood. The receptors here all came from a boy under 10 years old in good health.

The genes are TRBV5-1 and TRBJ2-1; 9 bases align to TRBD2. From germline, CDR1 is SGHRS and CDR2 YFSETQ. The CDR3 loop spans 16 amino acids. The trim removed 3 bases at V and 4 bases at J, leaving 8 bases unmatched. The CDR3 protein is CASSSFSGGPYNEQFF. In DNA, the CDR3 is TGCGCCAGCAGCTCATTTAGCGGGGGACCTTACAATGAGCAGTTCTTC.

At least ten counts were recorded for this clonotype. The chain has TRBV5-1 and TRBJ1-6, with D unclear. Germline lookup yields CDR1 SGHRS and CDR2 YFSETQ. Trimming took off 3 bases at V and 9 bases at J, with 13 bases between the two ends. The CDR3 loop spans 14 amino acids. As DNA, the CDR3 is TGCGCCAGCAGCTCTGCTCAGGAGGGTTCACCCCTCCACTTT. Protein: CASSSAQEGSPLHF.

This clonotype was observed a handful of times. The chain combines TRBV5-1 with TRBJ2-3; 8 nucleotides agree with TRBD2. Germline V lookup: CDR1 SGHRS, CDR2 YFSETQ. J gave up 0 bases and V 0 bases, and 3 bases lay outside the gene matches. CDR3 size: 16 residues. This CDR3 is CASSLVGGASTDTQYF. CDR3 sequence (DNA): TGCGCCAGCAGCTTGGTCGGGGGGGCTAGCACAGATACGCAGTATTTT. The full variable domain, completed using reference TRBV5-1 and TRBJ2-3, is KAGVTQTPRYLIKTRGQQVTLSCSPISGHRSVSWYQQTPGQGLQFLFEYFSETQRNKGNFPGRFSGRQFSNSRSEMNVSTLELGDSALYLCASSLVGGASTDTQYFGPGTRLTVL.

V gene TRBV21-1 combines with J gene TRBJ1-2; the table names TRBD1, a call not compared with the DNA. TRBV21-1 is a pseudogene. The CDR3 consists of 14 residues. The CDR3 nucleotides read TGTGCCAGCAGCAAACGACAGGGGAGCTATGGCTACACCTTC. It yields the protein CASSKRQGSYGYTF.

This clonotype occurred many times. The J gene is TRBJ2-7, the V gene TRBV20-1; tentative D call: TRBD2 (6 bases). The V and J ends lost 3 bases and 7 bases respectively, with 16 bases between them. Germline V gene sequence: CDR1 DFQATT, CDR2 SNEGSKA (reference sequence). The CDR3 runs 13 residues. The CDR3 DNA follows: TGCAGTGCTAGCGATAGCGGTGGGGTGGAGCAGTACTTC. Amino acids: CSASDSGGVEQYF.

The chain is built from TRBV5-1 and TRBJ2-7; D is possibly TRBD1 (6 bases). The V and J ends lost 2 bases and 2 bases respectively, with 11 bases between them. The CDR3 loop spans 14 amino acids. Germline V gene sequence: CDR1 SGHRS, CDR2 YFSETQ. CDR3 DNA: TGCGCCAGCAGCTTAACGGGACAAGCCTACGAGCAGTACTTC. Translation: CASSLTGQAYEQYF.

V is TRBV12-3 or TRBV12-4 and J is TRBJ2-7; no reliable D call. The CDR3 has 13 residues. Trimming cost V 4 bases and J 6 bases, with 13 bases left between them. Here the CDR3 reads CASSYEEPREQYF. The CDR3 DNA is TGTGCCAGCAGTTATGAGGAGCCCCGCGAGCAGTACTTC.

This chain links TRBV12-3 or TRBV12-4 with TRBJ1-2, with 8 bases lining up with TRBD1. The CDR3 totals 13 residues. The V segment lost 5 bases and the J segment 7 bases; nucleotides outside the gene matches: 6. The CDR3 nucleotides are TGTGCCAGCAGTCGGACAGGGCAAGGTGGCTACACCTTC. Translated, it gives CASSRTGQGGYTF.

This rearrangement joins TRBV9 to TRBJ2-7; 7 bases map to TRBD1. V shed 2 bases, J shed 3 bases, and the junction held 2 bases outside the gene matches. The CDR3 totals 13 residues. Per germline, CDR1 SGDLS and CDR2 YYNGEE. CDR3: CASSVRGYYEQYF. Here the CDR3 DNA reads TGTGCCAGCAGCGTCAGGGGGTACTACGAGCAGTACTTC.

The sample holds a few counts of this clonotype. The J gene is TRBJ2-7, the V gene TRBV25-1; D is uncertain. Trimming took 8 bases from V and 3 from J, leaving 11 bases between them. Germline CDR1 reads MGHDK; CDR2 reads SYGVNS. This CDR3 is 12 amino acids long. CDR3 amino acids: CASAGAGYEQYF. In nucleotides, the CDR3 is TGTGCCAGCGCTGGAGCAGGCTACGAGCAGTACTTC.

This clonotype was detected ten times or more. The V and J genes are TRBV20-1 and TRBJ2-5; D call uncertain. Per germline, CDR1 DFQATT and CDR2 SNEGSKA (reference sequence). The CDR3 extends over 10 amino acids. V lost 4 bases to trimming and J lost 2 bases, with 2 bases between them. CDR3 nucleotide sequence: TGCAGTGCTATACAAGAGACCCAGTACTTC. It is translated as CSAIQETQYF.

This clonotype was counted only a few times. The chain has TRBV4-1 and TRBJ1-2; the match to TRBD1 covers 9 bases. V dropped 2 bases and J dropped 5; count of bases not matched to a gene: 6. The germline V gene has CDR1 MGHRA and CDR2 YSYEKL. This CDR3 has 15 residues. The CDR3 DNA follows: TGCGCCAGCAGCCAAAGGACAGGGGAAGAGTATGGCTACACCTTC. Its protein product is CASSQRTGEEYGYTF.

In its sample, this clonotype was seen a few times. The chain uses TRBV24-1 and TRBJ2-5; perhaps TRBD1 as D (6 bases). Germline V gives CDR1 KGHDR, CDR2 SFDVKD. The ends were cut back, 2 bases at V and 0 bases at J, with 9 bases in the middle. CDR3 length equals 15 residues. This chain's CDR3 is CATSDSGANQETQYF. CDR3 DNA sequence: TGTGCCACCAGTGATTCAGGGGCGAACCAAGAGACCCAGTACTTC.

The genes are TRBV27 and TRBJ2-2, with D possibly matching TRBD1 (6 bases). This CDR3 is built from 15 residues. CDR1 is MNHEY and CDR2 is SMNVEV in the germline V gene (reference sequence). The germline V and J ends were trimmed by 1 base and 3 bases, with 9 bases remaining between them. CDR3 bases: TGTGCCAGCAGTTTATTTGGGGGCCACACCGGGGAGCTGTTTTTT. The encoded protein is CASSLFGGHTGELFF.

The chain has TRBV28 and TRBJ2-5; D is uncertain. The CDR3 covers 13 residues. V dropped 5 bases and J dropped 2 bases, with 9 bases sitting between them. Germline V gene sequence: CDR1 MDHEN, CDR2 SYDVKM. The CDR3 DNA reads as TGTGCCAGCAGTCTCCCTGAGCAAGAGACCCAGTACTTC. Amino acid sequence: CASSLPEQETQYF.

The chain combines TRBV2 with TRBJ2-7, with D unclear. V lost 11 bases and J lost 0, with 17 bases in between. There are 14 residues in the CDR3. Germline V lookup: CDR1 SNHLY, CDR2 FYNNEI. The CDR3 region is CAGKSDGPSYEQYF. The DNA for the CDR3 is TGTGCCGGCAAAAGCGACGGTCCCTCCTACGAGCAGTACTTC.

This clonotype has a single count. CDR3 residues: CASSHREGTYEQYF. The CDR3 DNA reads TGTGCCAGCAGCCACAGGGAAGGGACTTACGAGCAGTACTTC. The chain employs TRBV7-9 and TRBJ2-1, with D perhaps assigned TRBD1 or TRBD2 (6 bases each). Judging by the DNA end, TRBJ2-7 fits better; the J call may be wrong. There are 14 residues in the CDR3. CDR1 and CDR2 from the germline V gene are SEHNR and FQNEAQ (reference sequence).

This clonotype occurred once. The chain links TRBV28 to TRBJ1-4; TRBD1 agrees at 8 bases. This CDR3 comprises 17 residues. Germline V lookup: CDR1 MDHEN, CDR2 SYDVKM. With V trimmed by 7 bases and J by 7 bases, 17 bases remained unmatched. CDR3 in DNA: TGTGCCAGCATCCACCTTCGGGGCCAGGGGGCGCGTGAAAAACTGTTTTTT. The encoded protein is CASIHLRGQGAREKLFF.

This clonotype has a count of ten or more. The chain combines TRBV5-1 with TRBJ2-5; no definite D call. V was pared by 1 base and J by 3 bases, with 10 bases between. Germline V lookup: CDR1 SGHRS, CDR2 YFSETQ. The CDR3 contains 14 residues. CDR3 in amino acids: CASSLSERKETQYF. The CDR3, as DNA: TGCGCCAGCAGCTTGTCGGAAAGAAAAGAGACCCAGTACTTC.

This sequence joins TRBV4-3 and TRBJ2-1; D might be TRBD2 (5 bases). Between the trimmed V and J ends, which lost 0 bases and 2 bases, there was a span of 11 bases. The CDR3 consists of 16 residues. The V gene's germline CDR1 is LGHNA and CDR2 YSLEER. CDR3 loop: CASSQDVNGAYNEQFF. CDR3 nucleotide sequence: TGCGCCAGCAGCCAAGATGTTAACGGGGCCTACAATGAGCAGTTCTTC.

J is TRBJ2-7 and V is TRBV5-1; 10 bases fit TRBD2. CDR1 is SGHRS, CDR2 YFSETQ, per germline. The CDR3 consists of 13 residues. After removal of 1 base from V and 7 bases from J, the junction contained 2 bases not matched to a gene. CDR3 nucleotide sequence: TGCGCCAGCAGCTTGTTAGCGGGGGGAGAGCAGTACTTC. This encodes CASSLLAGGEQYF.

The J gene is TRBJ1-5, the V gene TRBV6-6, with D unclear. This CDR3 contains 13 residues. Trimming took 6 bases from V and 5 from J, leaving 11 bases between them. Germline V gene lookup returns CDR1 MNHNY and CDR2 SVGAGI (reference sequence). CDR3 in amino acids: CASRISDHQPQHF. The DNA for the CDR3 is TGTGCCAGCAGGATTTCGGACCATCAGCCCCAGCATTTT.